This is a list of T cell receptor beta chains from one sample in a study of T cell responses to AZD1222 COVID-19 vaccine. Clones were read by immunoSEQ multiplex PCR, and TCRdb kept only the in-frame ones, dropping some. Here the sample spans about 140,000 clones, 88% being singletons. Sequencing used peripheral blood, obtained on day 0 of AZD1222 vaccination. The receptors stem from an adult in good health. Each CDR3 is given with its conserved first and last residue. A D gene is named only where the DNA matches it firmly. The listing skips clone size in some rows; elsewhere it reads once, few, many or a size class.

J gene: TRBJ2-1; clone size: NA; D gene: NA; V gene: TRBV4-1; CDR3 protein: CASSQDRQYSYNEQFF; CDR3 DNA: TGCGCCAGCAGCCAAGATCGGCAGTACTCCTACAATGAGCAGTTCTTC
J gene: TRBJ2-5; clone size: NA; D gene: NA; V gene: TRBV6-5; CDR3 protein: CASSYAGRETQYF; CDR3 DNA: TGTGCCAGCAGTTACGCGGGCCGGGAGACCCAGTACTTC
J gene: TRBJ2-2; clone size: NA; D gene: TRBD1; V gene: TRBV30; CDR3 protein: CAWETGTAYTGELFF; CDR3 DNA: TGTGCCTGGGAAACCGGGACAGCCTACACCGGGGAGCTGTTTTTT
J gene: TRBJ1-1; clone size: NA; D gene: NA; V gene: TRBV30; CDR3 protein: CAWTGGVTEAFF; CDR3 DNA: TGTGCCTGGACCGGGGGGGTGACTGAAGCTTTCTTT
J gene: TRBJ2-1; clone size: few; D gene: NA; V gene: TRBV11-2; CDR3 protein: CASSLVPRINEQFF; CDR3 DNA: TGTGCCAGCAGCTTAGTGCCTAGGATCAATGAGCAGTTCTTC
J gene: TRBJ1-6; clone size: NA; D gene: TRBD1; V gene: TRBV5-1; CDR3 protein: CASSLGQGSSSGSPLHF; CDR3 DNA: TGCGCCAGCAGCTTGGGACAGGGTTCGTCTTCGGGTTCACCCCTCCACTTT
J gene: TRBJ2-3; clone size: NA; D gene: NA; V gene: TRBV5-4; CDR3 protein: CASSPPPGREDTQYF; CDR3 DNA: TGTGCCAGCAGCCCGCCCCCAGGTCGGGAGGATACGCAGTATTTT
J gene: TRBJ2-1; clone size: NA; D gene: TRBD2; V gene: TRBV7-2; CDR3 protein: CASSVIAGEGTSEQFF; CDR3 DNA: TGTGCCAGCAGCGTAATAGCGGGAGAGGGGACCAGTGAGCAGTTCTTC
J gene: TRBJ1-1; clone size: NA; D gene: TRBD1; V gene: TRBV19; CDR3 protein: CASIQNRGWTEAFF; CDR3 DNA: TGTGCCAGTATCCAGAACAGGGGATGGACTGAAGCTTTCTTT
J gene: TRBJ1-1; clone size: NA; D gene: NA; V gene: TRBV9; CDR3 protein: CASSVDFKNTEAFF; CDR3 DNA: TGTGCCAGCAGCGTAGACTTTAAGAACACTGAAGCTTTCTTT
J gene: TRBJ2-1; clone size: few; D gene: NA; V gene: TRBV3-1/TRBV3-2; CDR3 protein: CASSPPQGTLDNEQFF; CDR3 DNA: TGTGCCAGCAGCCCCCCCCAAGGCACCTTAGACAATGAGCAGTTCTTC
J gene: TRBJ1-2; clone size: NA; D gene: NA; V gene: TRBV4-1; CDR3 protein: CASSQRETGRDGYTF; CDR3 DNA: TGCGCCAGCAGCCAGAGAGAAACAGGGCGGGATGGCTACACCTTC
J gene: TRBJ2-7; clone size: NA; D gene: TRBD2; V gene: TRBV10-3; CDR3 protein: CAIKGGQAYEQYF; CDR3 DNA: TGTGCCATCAAGGGAGGGCAGGCCTACGAGCAGTACTTC
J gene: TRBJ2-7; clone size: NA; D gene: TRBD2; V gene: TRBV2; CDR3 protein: CASSELAGGSEQYF; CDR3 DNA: TGTGCCAGCAGTGAACTAGCGGGAGGTAGCGAGCAGTACTTC
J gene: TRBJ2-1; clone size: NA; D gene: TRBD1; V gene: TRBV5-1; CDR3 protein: CASSNTGTVTNEQFF; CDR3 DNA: TGCGCCAGCAGCAACACCGGGACAGTTACCAATGAGCAGTTCTTC
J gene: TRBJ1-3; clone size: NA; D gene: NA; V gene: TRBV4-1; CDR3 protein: CASSQDTPRQGNTIYF; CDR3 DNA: TGCGCCAGCAGCCAAGATACTCCAAGGCAGGGAAACACCATATATTTT
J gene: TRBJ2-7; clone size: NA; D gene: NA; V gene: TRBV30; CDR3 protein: CAWSVRNRMDEQYF; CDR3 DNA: TGTGCCTGGAGTGTACGAAACAGGATGGACGAGCAGTACTTC
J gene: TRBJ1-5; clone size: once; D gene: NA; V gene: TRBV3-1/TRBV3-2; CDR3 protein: CASSPHPLNQPQHF; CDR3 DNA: TGTGCCAGCAGCCCCCACCCACTTAATCAGCCCCAGCATTTT
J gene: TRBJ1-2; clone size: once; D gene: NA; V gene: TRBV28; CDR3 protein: CASREGGSSYGYTF; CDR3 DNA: TGTGCCAGCAGGGAGGGGGGGTCTAGCTATGGCTACACCTTC
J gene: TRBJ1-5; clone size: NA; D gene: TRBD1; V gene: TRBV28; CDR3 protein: CASRFPGTGPSNQPQHF; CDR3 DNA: TGTGCCAGCAGGTTCCCCGGGACAGGGCCATCCAATCAGCCCCAGCATTTT
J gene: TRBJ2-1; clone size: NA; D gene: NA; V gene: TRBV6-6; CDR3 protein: CASSYSGSPGYNEQFF; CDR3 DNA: TGTGCCAGCAGTTACTCAGGTTCTCCAGGCTACAATGAGCAGTTCTTC
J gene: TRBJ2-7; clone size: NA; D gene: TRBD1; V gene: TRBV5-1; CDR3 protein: CASSLVRGQAGYEQYF; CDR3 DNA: TGCGCCAGCAGCTTGGTCAGGGGGCAGGCGGGCTACGAGCAGTACTTC
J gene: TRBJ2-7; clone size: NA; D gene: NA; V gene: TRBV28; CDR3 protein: CASSSGATDYEQYF; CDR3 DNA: TGTGCCAGCAGTTCGGGGGCCACAGATTACGAGCAGTACTTC
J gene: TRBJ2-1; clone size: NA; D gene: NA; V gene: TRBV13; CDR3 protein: CASSLETTPYNEQFF; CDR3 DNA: TGTGCCAGCAGCTTAGAGACTACCCCATACAATGAGCAGTTCTTC
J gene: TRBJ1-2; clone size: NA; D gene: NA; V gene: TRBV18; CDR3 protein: CASSPPERGFYGYTF; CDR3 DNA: TGTGCCAGCTCACCACCGGAGAGGGGTTTCTATGGCTACACCTTC
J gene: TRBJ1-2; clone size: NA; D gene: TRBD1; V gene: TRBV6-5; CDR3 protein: CASSYSMRDRVDGYTF; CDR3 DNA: TGTGCCAGCAGTTACTCGATGCGGGACAGGGTTGATGGCTACACCTTC
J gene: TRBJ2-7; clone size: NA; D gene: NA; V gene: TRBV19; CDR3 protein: CATDPTGNSYEQYF; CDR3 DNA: TGTGCCACGGACCCGACAGGAAACTCCTACGAGCAGTACTTC
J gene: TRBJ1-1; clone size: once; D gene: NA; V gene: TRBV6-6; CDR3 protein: CASGSGGEAFF; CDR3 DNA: TGTGCCAGCGGATCTGGGGGTGAAGCTTTCTTT
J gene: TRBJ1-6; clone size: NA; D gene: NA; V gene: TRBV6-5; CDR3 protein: CASSYRGSPLHF; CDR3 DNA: TGTGCCAGCAGTTACAGGGGATCACCCCTCCACTTT
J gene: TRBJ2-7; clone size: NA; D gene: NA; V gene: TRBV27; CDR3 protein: CASSSIPGEQYF; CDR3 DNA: TGTGCCAGCAGTTCGATCCCTGGGGAGCAGTACTTC